This T cell receptor (beta chain) was sequenced during a study of blood T cell repertoires in COVID-19. Germline CDR1 reads LNHNV; CDR2 reads YYDKDF (reference sequence). The ends were cut back, 0 bases at V and 6 bases at J, with 18 bases in the middle. This CDR3 spans 16 amino acids. Here immunoSEQ multiplex PCR was the method, and the copy in TCRdb shows in-frame clones only, minus some. Of roughly 250,000 clones in the sample, more than 60% were seen once. The clonotype was recovered from a woman between 40 and 55 years old with active or convalescent COVID-19. Material for sequencing was peripheral blood. The V and J genes are TRBV15 and TRBJ2-7; maybe TRBD2 (5 bases). DNA for the CDR3: TGTGCCACCAGCAGAGAAGTGGCCACAGTGGCGGGCGAGCAGTACTTC. This gives the protein CATSREVATVAGEQYF.